This TCR beta chain emerged from a study of technical replicates of blood from several donors. The CDR3 loop spans 17 amino acids. Germline values: CDR1 SGDLS, CDR2 YYNGEE. V lost 4 bases and J lost 2; bases outside the gene matches: 9. Assay: immunoSEQ multiplex PCR; the TCRdb copy retains only in-frame clones and omits some. The table includes approximately 92,000 clones, nearly 97% detected once. J is TRBJ2-5 and V is TRBV9; 12 bases are a match to TRBD2. The receptor's source is a human donor in good health. The sequencing input was T cells isolated from PBMCs. In DNA form, the CDR3 reads TGTGCCAGCAGCTCAATACTGACTAGCGGGGGACAAGAGACCCAGTACTTC. It encodes CASSSILTSGGQETQYF.